A selection of T cell receptor beta chains follows, all from one sample in a study of T cell changes during pregnancy in multiple sclerosis. Using immunoSEQ multiplex PCR, the repertoire was profiled, and TCRdb retains in-frame clones only, with some absent. The table records around 61,000 clones, about 90% of them present only once. The sequences come from peripheral blood, collected in the first trimester of pregnancy. The origin of the receptors is a female donor in good health, enrolled as a control in a pregnancy study. The conserved cysteine and the conserved F or W are not part of the CDR3 here.

TRBV10-2,TRBJ2-7,11,ASDRVGGREQY
TRBV7-8,TRBJ2-2,15,ASSLFGGQGNNGELF
TRBV7-9,TRBJ2-3,13,ASSRTGGAGDTQY
TRBV11-3,TRBJ2-7,13,ASSFKWAGGYEQY
TRBV15,TRBJ2-6,14,ATSPGQGRGANVLT
TRBV25-1,TRBJ1-1,13,ASSLSAGGIAEAF
TRBV5-1,TRBJ1-5,13,ASSHLTGSNQPQH
TRBV5-4,TRBJ2-5,11,ASSTLGGETQY
TRBV6-5,TRBJ2-7,12,ASRTLTSGGEQY
TRBV7-8,TRBJ2-1,13,ASSPNRGGHNEQF
TRBV15,TRBJ2-7,13,ATSRKDRGAYEQY
TRBV10-3,TRBJ2-3,10,AIGTSTDTQY
TRBV5-1,TRBJ2-1,14,ASSLQGLLEDNEQF
TRBV5-4,TRBJ2-7,13,ASSFEGAGSYEQY
TRBV7-9,TRBJ1-4,12,ASSPDRGHTKLF
TRBV6-1,TRBJ1-4,13,ASSEAQGGYEKLF
TRBV7-2,TRBJ1-5,13,ASSLGQGARQPQH
TRBV13,TRBJ2-7,14,ASSFAPGQGAYEQY
TRBV19,TRBJ1-6,12,ASSMRDYNSPLH
TRBV30,TRBJ1-5,11,ARGAAANQPQH
TRBV6-5,TRBJ1-1,11,ASSQGQGSEAF
TRBV5-5,TRBJ2-7,13,ASSYLGTEYYEQY
TRBV12-5,TRBJ2-7,12,ASGTGTGSYEQY
TRBV4-2,TRBJ1-2,12,ASSPPTGFYGYT
TRBV27,TRBJ2-7,12,ASKRTGGYYEQY
TRBV9,TRBJ1-2,11,ASSVDSYYGYT
TRBV5-1,TRBJ1-3,12,ASSLEPSGNTIY
TRBV5-6,TRBJ1-2,13,ASREGGGADYGYT
TRBV6-1,TRBJ2-1,15,ASSGWDSGGADNEQF